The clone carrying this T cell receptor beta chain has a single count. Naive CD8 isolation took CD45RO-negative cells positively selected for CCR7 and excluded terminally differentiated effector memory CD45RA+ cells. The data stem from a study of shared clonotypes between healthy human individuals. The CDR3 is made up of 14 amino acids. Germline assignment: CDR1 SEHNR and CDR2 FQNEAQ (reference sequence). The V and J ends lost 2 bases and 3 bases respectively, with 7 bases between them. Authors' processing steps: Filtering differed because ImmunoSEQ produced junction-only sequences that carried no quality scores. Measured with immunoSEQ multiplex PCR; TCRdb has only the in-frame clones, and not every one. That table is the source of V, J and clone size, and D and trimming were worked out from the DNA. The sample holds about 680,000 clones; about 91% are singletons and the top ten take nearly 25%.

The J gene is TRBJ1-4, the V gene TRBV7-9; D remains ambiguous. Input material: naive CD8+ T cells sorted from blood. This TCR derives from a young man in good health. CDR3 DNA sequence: TGTGCCAGCAGCTTACTCTGGGCTAATGAAAAACTGTTTTTT. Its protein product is CASSLLWANEKLFF.